The rows below give T cell receptor beta chains drawn from one sample of a study of tumor and adjacent non-tumor tissue in lung cancer. A single record per CDR3 protein comes from TCRdb applying MiXCR to the multiplex PCR reads. The sample contains 70,000 to 80,000 distinct CDR3 sequences, roughly 72% of which appear only once. The sample comprised lung tumor tissue. The receptor source for this set is a woman between 40 and 55 years old with non-small cell lung cancer. Both conserved end residues are part of each CDR3. Fields, in order: J gene, V gene, D gene, clone size, CDR3 protein, CDR3 DNA. The D gene is left open where the match is weak. Clone size, where shown, is once, few, many, or a class for clones that have expanded.

TRBJ2-7 | TRBV6-5 | TRBD2 | many | CASSSTTSGAPSYEQYF | TGTGCCAGCAGTTCCACGACTAGCGGGGCCCCTTCCTACGAGCAGTACTTC
TRBJ1-1 | TRBV6-6 | . | once | CPSSCGQLNTEAFF | TGTCCCAGCAGTTGCGGACAGCTGAACACTGAAGCTTTCTTT
TRBJ2-2 | TRBV6-1 | . | . | CATRHRAGGELFF | TGTGCTACCAGGCACAGGGCAGGCGGGGAGCTGTTTTTT
TRBJ2-1 | TRBV29-1 | . | . | CSVEGSGPLNNEQFF | TGCAGCGTTGAAGGTTCGGGACCCTTAAACAATGAGCAGTTCTTC
TRBJ1-4 | TRBV6-2/TRBV6-3 | TRBD1 | . | CVCQPIGTGKEKLFF | TGTGTCTGCCAACCTATCGGGACAGGAAAGGAAAAACTGTTTTTT
TRBJ2-3 | TRBV11-3 | . | once | CASSLRTVGRIDMQYF | TGTGCCAGCAGCCTTCGGACAGTGGGAAGGATAGATATGCAGTATTTT
TRBJ2-3 | TRBV12-3/TRBV12-4 | . | . | CASSTRTYTSTATQYF | TGTGCCAGCAGTACCCGGACGTATACTAGTACAGCTACGCAGTATTTT
TRBJ2-5 | TRBV11-3 | . | . | CSSHRGTQETQYF | TGTTCCAGCCATCGGGGGACCCAAGAGACCCAGTACTTC
TRBJ2-7 | TRBV11-3 | TRBD2 | . | CASSPPGGVYKQYF | TGTGCCAGCAGTCCCCCGGGGGGGGTGTACAAGCAGTACTTC
TRBJ1-6 | TRBV6-1 | . | . | CASCVYSNSYNSPLHF | TGTGCCAGCTGTGTCTACTCGAACTCCTATAATTCACCCCTCCACTTT
TRBJ2-3 | TRBV28 | . | . | CASSLLGGPTDTQYF | TGTGCCAGCAGTTTACTGGGGGGGCCGACAGATACGCAGTATTTT
TRBJ1-2 | TRBV29-1 | . | many | CSVSPVLGYGYTF | TGCAGCGTTTCCCCGGTCTTGGGCTATGGCTACACCTTC
TRBJ2-7 | TRBV6-5 | TRBD1 | . | CAGRGQTWEEQYF | TGTGCCGGCAGGGGACAGACTTGGGAAGAGCAGTACTTC
TRBJ2-5 | TRBV11-2 | . | . | CASNLLRWGTQYF | TGTGCCAGTAACTTGTTAAGATGGGGTACCCAGTACTTC
TRBJ2-7 | TRBV11-2 | . | . | CANRLDPQRSYEQYF | TGTGCCAACAGATTAGATCCCCAGAGGTCCTACGAGCAATACTTC
TRBJ2-5 | TRBV28 | . | . | CASSEEYRETQYF | TGTGCCAGCAGTGAGGAGTACCGAGAGACCCAATACTTC
TRBJ1-1 | TRBV12-3/TRBV12-4 | . | . | CASQSNIGTEAFF | TGCGCCTCCCAGTCGAATATAGGCACTGAAGCTTTCTTT
TRBJ1-2 | TRBV5-6 | . | . | CTGSLGDGYTF | TGTACCGGCAGCTTGGGGGATGGCTACACCTTC
TRBJ2-6 | TRBV5-1 | . | many | CASSLNGGLSGANVLTF | TGCGCCAGCAGCCTCAACGGGGGGCTCTCTGGGGCCAACGTCCTGACTTTC
TRBJ2-1 | TRBV30 | . | few | CAWSGRPRDNEQFF | TGTGCCTGGAGTGGTAGGCCCCGGGACAATGAGCAGTTCTTC
TRBJ1-1 | TRBV4-1 | . | . | CASSPSVREVTEAFF | TGCGCCAGTAGCCCGTCAGTTAGGGAAGTTACTGAAGCTTTCTTT
TRBJ2-4 | TRBV12-3/TRBV12-4 | TRBD1 | . | CTSSWGLQGTKNIRYF | TGTACCAGCAGTTGGGGCCTACAGGGGACCAAAAACATTCGGTACTTC
TRBJ2-7 | TRBV20-1 | . | . | CRARVIVTYEQYF | TGCAGAGCTAGAGTCATCGTAACCTACGAGCAGTACTTC
TRBJ1-4 | TRBV30 | . | . | CAWNRKVSGPGSRAANEKLFF | TGTGCCTGGAACCGAAAGGTGTCGGGGCCTGGGAGTAGAGCAGCTAATGAAAAGCTGTTTTTT
TRBJ1-1 | TRBV5-6 | . | . | CVSSWVRADTEAFF | TGTGTCAGCAGCTGGGTGCGTGCGGACACCGAAGCTTTCTTT
TRBJ2-1 | TRBV29-1 | TRBD2 | . | CSVPRGGRSGEQPF | TGCAGCGTCCCCCGGGGCGGGAGGTCAGGGGAGCAACCCTTC
TRBJ2-7 | TRBV6-1 | . | . | CASERQIGYKQYF | TGTGCCAGCGAACGGCAAATCGGATACAAGCAGTACTTC
TRBJ2-2 | TRBV29-1 | . | once | CGGTLGTYTGELFF | TGCGGCGGGACACTCGGGACGTACACCGGGGAGCTGTTTTTT
TRBJ2-5 | TRBV14 | . | . | CASGQDGGRRETQYF | TGTGCCAGCGGCCAAGATGGCGGCCGACGAGAGACCCAGTACTTC
TRBJ2-1 | TRBV6-6 | . | . | CANKPSGRGRDEQFF | TGTGCCAACAAACCCTCTGGACGCGGCCGAGATGAGCAGTTCTTC
TRBJ2-4 | TRBV7-9 | . | few | CASSPPGGGSAIQYF | TGTGCCAGCAGCCCCCCGGGCGGGGGCTCCGCCATTCAGTACTTC
TRBJ1-6 | TRBV21-1 | . | . | CASSYHPPGQGYSPLHF | TGTGCCAGCAGCTATCATCCCCCGGGACAGGGTTATTCACCCCTCCACTTT
TRBJ2-3 | TRBV20-1 | . | . | CIASKWGFTDTQYF | TGCATTGCTTCCAAGTGGGGGTTTACAGATACGCAGTATTTT
TRBJ2-1 | TRBV29-1 | TRBD2 | . | CSVARGGRSEEQFF | TGCAGCGTCGCCCGGGGCGGGAGGTCAGAGGAGCAGTTCTTC
TRBJ2-5 | TRBV4-2 | TRBD2 | many | CASSQTSVLQETQYF | TGTGCCAGCAGCCAGACTAGCGTGCTTCAAGAGACCCAGTACTTC
TRBJ2-2 | TRBV29-1 | . | . | CSASGGVDTGELFF | TGCAGCGCAAGCGGAGGGGTCGACACCGGAGAGCTGTTTTTT
TRBJ1-6 | TRBV11-2 | . | . | CASSLAPGNESPLHF | TGTGCCAGCAGCTTAGCCCCGGGGAATGAATCACCCCTCCACTTT
TRBJ2-3 | TRBV6-1 | TRBD2 | . | CARESGSWDTQYF | TGTGCCAGAGAGAGCGGGAGTTGGGATACGCAATATTTT
TRBJ1-1 | TRBV20-1 | . | . | CNAPERGSEAFF | TGCAATGCCCCCGAGCGGGGTTCTGAGGCTTTCTTT
TRBJ2-4 | TRBV6-1 | . | . | CVSSEAAVNIRYF | TGTGTCAGCAGTGAAGCAGCGGTAAACATTCGGTACTTC
TRBJ2-7 | TRBV4-1 | TRBD2 | . | CATSQTGGGAQEQYF | TGCGCCACCAGCCAAACTGGCGGGGGGGCACAAGAACAGTACTTC
TRBJ1-6 | TRBV13 | . | . | CASSANKGVHSPLHF | TGTGCCAGCAGCGCAAACAAGGGGGTACATTCACCCCTCCACTTT
TRBJ2-7 | TRBV19 | . | few | CASREGSLSSYEQYF | TGTGCCAGTAGGGAGGGATCATTGTCCTCCTACGAGCAGTACTTC
TRBJ2-5 | TRBV28 | . | . | CASSMTTNKEGQETQYF | TGTGCCAGCAGCATGACAACCAACAAGGAAGGCCAAGAGACCCAGTACTTC
TRBJ1-1 | TRBV11-3 | . | . | CASNTRTESMNIEAFF | TGTGCCAGCAACACACGGACTGAGTCCATGAACATTGAAGCTTTCTTT
TRBJ2-3 | TRBV6-1 | . | . | CASAVVTDAQYF | TGTGCCAGCGCAGTTGTCACAGATGCACAGTATTTT
TRBJ1-2 | TRBV11-2 | TRBD1 | . | CPSSFGQAGRTF | TGTCCCAGCAGCTTCGGACAGGCCGGCCGCACCTTC
TRBJ1-6 | TRBV11-2 | . | . | CGSCLVSGNNSPLHF | TGTGGCAGCTGCTTAGTCTCGGGGAATAATTCACCCCTCCACTTT
TRBJ2-5 | TRBV7-9 | . | few | CASSWGGGRETQYF | TGTGCCAGCAGCTGGGGCGGGGGCCGAGAGACCCAGTACTTC
TRBJ1-2 | TRBV12-3/TRBV12-4 | . | . | CAGTTSGPGYGYTF | TGTGCCGGCACCACTTCAGGGCCTGGATATGGCTACACCTTC
TRBJ1-2 | TRBV28 | . | . | CASGRPGQIAF | TGTGCCAGTGGGCGTCCGGGGCAGATCGCCTTC